The 7 T cell receptor beta chains reported below all come from one sample, sequenced in a study of cytomegalovirus exposure and HLA in healthy donors. The PCR made use of 60 Vbeta and 13 Jbeta primers. Produced via immunoSEQ multiplex PCR; TCRdb's table is partial and in-frame only. With approximately 79,000 clones in the sample, the ten largest clones hold about 0.83%. The sequenced material came from PBMCs. The receptors stem from a boy aged 5 to 17 in good health and CMV-seronegative.

The J gene is TRBJ2-7, the V gene TRBV5-6; TRBD1 is a possible D gene (6 bases). V was clipped by 6 bases and J by 2 bases, with 12 bases between them. The germline CDR1 and CDR2 sequences are SGHDT and YYEEEE. This CDR3 comprises 13 residues. CDR3 sequence: CASIHRETYEQYF. Written as DNA, the CDR3 is TGTGCCAGCATCCACAGGGAAACCTACGAGCAGTACTTC. Looking up the rest from reference TRBV5-6 and TRBJ2-7 gives the full variable domain: DAGVTQSPTHLIKTRGQQVTLRCSPKSGHDTVSWYQQALGQGPQFIFQYYEEEERQRGNFPDRFSGHQFPNYSSELNVNALLLGDSALYLCASIHRETYEQYFGPGTRLTVT.

The CDR3 sequence is CASSVGGAFRETQYF. DNA for the CDR3: TGTGCCAGCAGTGTTGGGGGGGCTTTCCGGGAGACCCAGTACTTC. The chain uses TRBV6-1 and TRBJ2-5, with D perhaps matching TRBD2 (7 bases). Germline V gene data show CDR1 as MNHNS and CDR2 as SASEGT. Trimming left V 4 bases short and J 5 bases short, with 17 bases between. The CDR3 loop spans 15 amino acids.

The V and J genes are TRBV5-4 and TRBJ2-5; D call uncertain. Trimming left V 0 bases short and J 4 bases short, with 7 bases between. The CDR3 runs 13 residues. The germline V gene encodes CDR1 SGHNT and CDR2 YYREEE (reference sequence). The CDR3 DNA follows: TGTGCCAGCAGCTTGGGAGATCGAGAGACCCAGTACTTC. This encodes CASSLGDRETQYF.

The chain carries TRBV5-6 and TRBJ1-5; no clear D. The V end lost 4 bases, the J end lost 6 bases, and 23 bases lay between the germline ends. Germline V gives CDR1 SGHDT, CDR2 YYEEEE. The CDR3 loop spans 17 amino acids. The CDR3 bases are TGTGCCAGCAGCAACAACCAGGCCGGGGTTTTCGGTCAGCCCCAGCATTTT. Amino acids: CASSNNQAGVFGQPQHF.

The V call is TRBV27, the J call TRBJ1-1; D may be TRBD1 (6 bases). The germline CDR1 and CDR2 sequences are MNHEY and SMNVEV (reference sequence). V shed 9 bases and J shed 0 bases, with 14 bases lying between them. The CDR3 length is 14 residues. Written as DNA, the CDR3 is TGTGCCAGTGCGAACAGGGCCATGAACACTGAAGCTTTCTTT. It encodes CASANRAMNTEAFF.

The V call is TRBV10-2, the J call TRBJ2-7, with TRBD1 as a possible D gene (5 bases). The germline V gene has CDR1 WSHSY and CDR2 SAAADI. V lost 0 bases, J lost 2 bases, and 20 bases lay in between. The CDR3 loop spans 18 amino acids. CDR3 amino acids: CASSESSIRGNKTYEQYF. The CDR3 DNA follows: TGCGCCAGCAGTGAGTCCTCAATTAGGGGAAATAAGACCTACGAGCAGTACTTC.

The chain combines TRBV27 with TRBJ2-7; 11 bases align to TRBD2. Germline lookup yields CDR1 MNHEY and CDR2 SMNVEV (reference sequence). The junction had 0 bases not matched to a gene; V was cut back by 5 bases and J by 0 bases. The CDR3 is 14 residues long. CDR3 region: CASSTSGGSYEQYF. CDR3 DNA sequence: TGTGCCAGCAGTACTAGCGGGGGCTCCTACGAGCAGTACTTC.